These 3 T cell receptor beta chains were all obtained from the same sample, sequenced in a study of cytomegalovirus exposure and HLA in healthy donors. The study ran its PCR with 60 Vbeta and 13 Jbeta primers. Clones were read by immunoSEQ multiplex PCR, and TCRdb kept only the in-frame ones, dropping some. The sample has more than 95,000 clones; approximately 79% are singletons. Sequenced sample: PBMCs. The receptors shown here come from a man aged 25 to 45 in good health and CMV-seronegative.

The rearrangement joins TRBV28 to TRBJ2-2, with 7 bases that match TRBD1. V lost 3 bases to trimming and J lost 3 bases; unmatched junction nucleotides: 1. Looked up from germline, CDR1 is MDHEN and CDR2 is SYDVKM. The CDR3 totals 14 residues. CDR3 in amino acids: CASSLTGYTGELFF. CDR3 sequence (DNA): TGTGCCAGCAGTTTGACAGGGTACACCGGGGAGCTGTTTTTT. The variable domain in full, completed from reference TRBV28 and TRBJ2-2, reads DVKVTQSSRYLVKRTGEKVFLECVQDMDHENMFWYRQDPGLGLRLIYFSYDVKMKEKGDIPEGYSVSREKKERFSLILESASTNQTSMYLCASSLTGYTGELFFGEGSRLTVL.

The rearrangement uses TRBV6-1 and TRBJ2-3; no reliable D call. V shed 2 bases and J shed 0 bases, with 9 bases lying between them. This CDR3 region has 15 residues. Germline V gives CDR1 MNHNS, CDR2 SASEGT. DNA for the CDR3: TGTGCCAGCAGTGAATCGGTTACGAGCACAGATACGCAGTATTTT. This encodes CASSESVTSTDTQYF.

The chain uses TRBV30 and TRBJ1-2, with a weak D call TRBD1 (6 bases). The V gene's germline CDR1 is GTSNPN and CDR2 SVGIG (reference sequence). V was pared by 1 base and J by 11 bases, with 11 bases between. CDR3 length: 11 residues. CDR3 region: CAWSDQGKYTF. The DNA of the CDR3 is TGTGCCTGGAGTGACCAGGGGAAGTACACCTTC. The complete variable domain, with remaining parts taken from reference TRBV30 and TRBJ1-2, reads SQTIHQWPATLVQPVGSPLSLECTVEGTSNPNLYWYRQAAGRGLQLLFYSVGIGQISSEVPQNLSASRPQDRQFILSSKKLLLSDSGFYLCAWSDQGKYTFGSGTRLTVV.